This passage covers 11 T cell receptor beta chains from one sample sequenced in a study of blood T cell repertoires in COVID-19. Using immunoSEQ multiplex PCR, the repertoire was profiled, and TCRdb retains in-frame clones only, with some absent. The sample carries some 150,000 clones, approximately 84% recorded once. Sequenced: peripheral blood. Receptor source: a man in his 70s with acute or convalescent COVID-19.

The chain is built from TRBV7-3 and TRBJ1-5; 7 bases fit TRBD1. CDR1 and CDR2 from the germline V gene are SGHTA and FQGTGA. This CDR3 comprises 15 residues. The J segment lost 7 bases and the V segment lost 3 bases, leaving 9 bases of the junction unmatched. The CDR3 region is CASSLNPTGQQPQHF. The DNA of the CDR3 is TGTGCCAGCAGCTTGAACCCGACAGGGCAGCAGCCCCAGCATTTT.

The chain has TRBV7-2 and TRBJ1-4, with unresolved D. Germline values: CDR1 SGHTA, CDR2 FQGNSA. The CDR3 sequence is 15 residues long. Trimming pared 2 bases from V and 3 bases from J, leaving 10 bases between. The chain's CDR3 is CASSLFPGSNEKLFF. The CDR3 DNA reads TGTGCCAGCAGCTTATTCCCAGGCTCTAATGAAAAACTGTTTTTT.

In its sample, this clone was seen once. The rearrangement links TRBV15 to TRBJ1-5, with D unclear. Trimming shortened V by 1 base and J by 3 bases, and 7 bases separated the two germline ends. The germline CDR1 and CDR2 sequences are LNHNV and YYDKDF (reference sequence). This CDR3 has 14 amino acids. CDR3 protein: CATSRGQSNQPQHF. CDR3 sequence (DNA): TGTGCCACCAGCAGAGGCCAGTCCAATCAGCCCCAGCATTTT.

V gene TRBV6-5 combines with J gene TRBJ1-2; D remains ambiguous. Per the germline V gene, CDR1 is MNHEY and CDR2 is SVGAGI. The CDR3 consists of 13 residues. With 3 bases removed from V and 8 bases from J, the gap between germline ends came to 13 bases. The CDR3 region has the DNA TGTGCCAGCAGTTATCGAAGGGAGACGGGCTACACCTTC. It yields the protein CASSYRRETGYTF.

V usage is TRBV6-5 and J usage is TRBJ1-2; 9 bases match TRBD1. Germline trimming cut 4 bases from V and 4 bases from J; bases unmatched to any gene: 4. Germline V gives CDR1 MNHEY, CDR2 SVGAGI. There are 14 residues in the CDR3. The CDR3 spells CASSWGQGGYGYTF. DNA of the CDR3: TGTGCCAGCAGTTGGGGACAGGGCGGCTATGGCTACACCTTC.

This chain connects TRBV20-1 to TRBJ2-1, with 11 bases that match TRBD2. Germline V gene sequence: CDR1 DFQATT, CDR2 SNEGSKA (reference sequence). V gave up 3 bases and J gave up 0 bases; unmatched junction bases: 7. The CDR3 has 17 amino acids. CDR3 residues: CSASNLAGGHSYNEQFF. The CDR3 DNA follows: TGCAGTGCTAGTAACCTAGCGGGAGGACACTCCTACAATGAGCAGTTCTTC.

The chain has TRBV24-1 and TRBJ2-3, with TRBD2 identical over 7 bases. Germline V gene lookup returns CDR1 KGHDR and CDR2 SFDVKD. V was clipped by 3 bases and J by 1 base; unmatched bases: 9. CDR3 length equals 17 residues. This chain's CDR3 is CATSDTLVRGGTDTQYF. CDR3 DNA sequence: TGTGCCACCAGTGATACTTTGGTTCGGGGGGGCACAGATACGCAGTATTTT.

This clone appeared a few times. The chain employs TRBV10-2 and TRBJ1-1; D unresolved. The CDR3 spans 13 residues. V was trimmed by 7 bases and J by 1 base, leaving 10 bases between them. Germline values: CDR1 WSHSY, CDR2 SAAADI. The CDR3 nucleotides read TGCGCCAGCATAGCCAGTCAGAACACTGAAGCTTTCTTT. It is translated as CASIASQNTEAFF.

The chain joins TRBV6-5 to TRBJ2-3; 10 bases match TRBD2. J gave up 2 bases and V 0 bases, and 2 bases lay outside the gene matches. CDR3 length: 16 residues. Germline CDR1 MNHEY, CDR2 SVGAGI. CDR3: CASSYSGLADTDTQYF. CDR3 bases: TGTGCCAGCAGTTACTCCGGACTAGCGGACACAGATACGCAGTATTTT.

In DNA form, the CDR3 reads TGTGCCAGCTCACCGGTTCTAGCGGGGAATGAGCAGTTCTTC. Translated, it gives CASSPVLAGNEQFF. The chain links TRBV18 to TRBJ2-1; 9 bases map to TRBD2. CDR1 and CDR2 from the germline V gene are KGHSH and LQKENI. The CDR3 runs 14 residues. Unmatched junction bases numbered 4, after V lost 3 bases and J lost 7 bases.

This clone was picked up one time. The rearrangement joins TRBV5-6 to TRBJ2-2; D unresolved. The germline V gene has CDR1 SGHDT and CDR2 YYEEEE. The CDR3 has 14 residues. The V end lost 2 bases, the J end lost 2 bases, and 7 bases lay between the germline ends. The CDR3 DNA sequence: TGTGCCAGCAGCTTCCCTAGAAACACCGGGGAGCTGTTTTTT. It translates to CASSFPRNTGELFF.